These 14 T cell receptor beta chains came from one sample sequenced in a study of monozygotic twins with cystic fibrosis. TCRdb's copy holds only in-frame clones and misses some; the assay was immunoSEQ multiplex PCR. This sample yields about 10,000 clones, of which over 99% are seen a single time; around 0.4% belongs to the top ten. The specimen was blood. The source is a man younger than 35 with cystic fibrosis.

The CDR3 region is CASSLRQTYEQYF. CDR3 DNA: TGTGCCAGCAGCTTGAGGCAGACCTACGAGCAGTACTTC. The chain carries TRBV5-4 and TRBJ2-7; no clear D. The germline V and J ends were trimmed by 1 base and 2 bases, with 7 bases remaining between them. Germline-derived CDR1 and CDR2 are SGHNT and YYREEE (reference sequence). The CDR3 totals 13 residues.

The chain is built from TRBV7-8 and TRBJ1-5; weak D call: TRBD1 (5 bases). Trimming cost V 2 bases and J 7 bases, with 9 bases left between them. This CDR3 comprises 13 residues. CDR1 SGHVS and CDR2 FQNEAQ come from the germline V gene. In nucleotides, the CDR3 is TGTGCCAGCAGCTTAAATCAGGGCCAGCCCCAGCATTTT. It is translated as CASSLNQGQPQHF.

The chain combines TRBV6-1 with TRBJ1-6; 8 bases align to TRBD1. V lost 4 bases, J lost 9 bases, and 8 bases stayed unmatched. CDR1 and CDR2 (germline): MNHNS, SASEGT. The CDR3 is made up of 15 amino acids. The CDR3 coding sequence is TGTGCCAGCAGTGGACCCACAGGGGGAGGTTCACCCCTCCACTTT. It specifies CASSGPTGGGSPLHF.

This chain joins TRBV5-1 and TRBJ2-7, with TRBD2 matching 11 bases. J gave up 3 bases and V 4 bases, and 3 bases lay outside the gene matches. CDR1 and CDR2 (germline): SGHRS, YFSETQ. CDR3 length: 14 residues. The CDR3 region is CASSTGTSGYEQYF. CDR3 in DNA: TGCGCCAGCAGCACGGGGACTAGCGGCTACGAGCAGTACTTC.

The V call is TRBV5-6, the J call TRBJ1-2; TRBD1 matches 7 bases. CDR3 length equals 14 residues. Germline CDR1 is SGHDT and CDR2 is YYEEEE. The ends lost 4 bases at V and 2 bases at J; junction bases unmatched: 5. CDR3 amino acids: CASSRLQGNYGYTF. CDR3 nucleotides: TGTGCCAGCAGCAGACTACAGGGGAACTATGGCTACACCTTC.

This clone has a single count. The rearrangement links TRBV30 to TRBJ1-1; D might be TRBD1 (5 bases). CDR3 length equals 13 residues. Germline V CDR1 and CDR2: GTSNPN, SVGIG (reference sequence). V shed 0 bases and J shed 7 bases, with 12 bases lying between them. CDR3 coding DNA: TGTGCCTGGAGTGTGGGGCAGATGGGTGAAGCTTTCTTT. It codes for CAWSVGQMGEAFF.

V and J are TRBV29-1 and TRBJ1-1; D is unclear. V was cut by 0 bases and J by 7 bases, with 12 bases left in between. The CDR3 is 13 amino acids. Germline V gene lookup returns CDR1 SQVTM and CDR2 ANQGSEA. The CDR3 reads CSVEDPPRGEAFF. The DNA for the CDR3 is TGCAGCGTTGAAGATCCTCCCCGGGGTGAAGCTTTCTTT.

This clone was counted once. V gene TRBV19 combines with J gene TRBJ1-1, with D hard to call. Trimming removed 1 base from V and 1 base from J, with 4 bases in between. Germline lookup yields CDR1 LNHDA and CDR2 SQIVND (reference sequence). CDR3 length equals 13 residues. For the CDR3, the DNA is TGTGCCAGTAGTATAGGCAGGAACACTGAAGCTTTCTTT. Translated, it gives CASSIGRNTEAFF. The full variable domain, rest sourced from reference TRBV19 and TRBJ1-1, is DGGITQSPKYLFRKEGQNVTLSCEQNLNHDAMYWYRQDPGQGLRLIYYSQIVNDFQKGDIAEGYSVSREKKESFPLTVTSAQKNPTAFYLCASSIGRNTEAFFGQGTRLTVV.

This rearrangement joins TRBV5-4 to TRBJ2-6; 7 bases fit TRBD1. CDR3 size: 18 residues. J was trimmed by 0 bases and V by 4 bases; bases with no gene match: 10. The germline gives CDR1 SGHNT, CDR2 YYREEE (reference sequence). The chain's CDR3 is CASSPRTGGGSGANVLTF. CDR3 DNA: TGTGCCAGCAGCCCTCGGACAGGTGGGGGCTCTGGGGCCAACGTCCTGACTTTC.

The chain uses TRBV14 and TRBJ2-1; 11 nucleotides match TRBD2. Germline V gene sequence: CDR1 SGHDN, CDR2 FVKESK. With 0 bases clipped from V and 8 bases from J, the junction kept 6 bases outside the gene matches. The CDR3 consists of 16 residues. CDR3 amino acids: CASSQDRLAGWDEQFF. CDR3 sequence (DNA): TGTGCCAGCAGCCAAGATCGACTAGCGGGGTGGGATGAGCAGTTCTTC.

This chain uses TRBV19 with TRBJ2-7, with 10 bases identical to TRBD1. Germline V CDR1 and CDR2: LNHDA, SQIVND (reference sequence). Losses at the gene ends were 5 bases for V and 0 bases for J; bases not matched to a gene: 4. The CDR3 runs 15 residues. Here the CDR3 DNA reads TGTGCCAGTAGTCAGGGGACAGGGGCCTCCTACGAGCAGTACTTC. Residues: CASSQGTGASYEQYF.

The rearrangement joins TRBV6-1 to TRBJ1-5, with a possible D match to TRBD1 (5 bases). CDR3 length: 15 amino acids. V lost 0 bases and J lost 4, with 10 bases in between. CDR1 MNHNS and CDR2 SASEGT come from the germline V gene. CDR3 loop: CASSEARGWNQPQHF. As DNA, the CDR3 is TGTGCCAGCAGTGAAGCGCGGGGCTGGAATCAGCCCCAGCATTTT.

About this clone itself: The sample carries other DNA sequences with the same CDR3. This rearrangement joins TRBV20-1 to TRBJ1-2; D ambiguous. The CDR3 extends over 11 amino acids. Trimming took 6 bases from V and 4 from J, leaving 9 bases between them. The germline V gene has CDR1 DFQATT and CDR2 SNEGSKA (reference sequence). CDR3 in DNA: TGCAGTGCCCAGGACGTCTATGGCTACACCTTC. Protein product: CSAQDVYGYTF.

The chain combines TRBV9 with TRBJ2-3; the D call may be TRBD1 or TRBD2 (6 bases each). The germline V gene has CDR1 SGDLS and CDR2 YYNGEE. V gave up 0 bases and J gave up 0 bases, with 11 bases separating them. The CDR3 has 16 residues. CDR3 in amino acids: CASSVEGGSSTDTQYF. For the CDR3, the DNA is TGTGCCAGCAGCGTAGAGGGGGGCAGTAGCACAGATACGCAGTATTTT.